Detailed here is one TCR beta chain. Authors' data handling: Nucleated cell counts were estimated from reference gene primer amplification. Profiled with immunoSEQ multiplex PCR; TCRdb holds only in-frame clones, not every one. That table furnishes V, J and clone size, whereas the DNA furnished D and trimming. The sample consists of about 240,000 clones, roughly 82% of them appearing once. The source of the sample is a study of blood T cell repertoires in COVID-19. Study-wide background: The study drew acute and convalescent COVID-19 samples from the United States, Italy and Spain. The analysed material was cDNA or gDNA that came from T cells, B-cell-depleted T cells, or PBMCs.

The CDR3 runs to 15 residues. The trim removed 5 bases at V and 5 bases at J, leaving 11 bases unmatched. CDR1 and CDR2 from the germline V gene are MNHEY and SMNVEV (reference sequence). This receptor was taken from an older woman with acute or convalescent COVID-19. Sequencing was performed on peripheral blood. This chain joins TRBV27 and TRBJ2-7; 8 positions agree with TRBD1. The CDR3 DNA reads as TGTGCCAGCAGTCCACAGACAGGGGCGATCCACGAGCAGTACTTC. Amino acid sequence: CASSPQTGAIHEQYF.